This passage covers 17 T cell receptor beta chains from one sample sequenced in a study of human T cells and chemical hapten exposure (TCRdb year 2021). Library preparation was by RACE. Sequencer: NextSeq 500. Using fastp trimming at Q25 and MiXCR clonotype assembly, TCRdb reanalyzed the public sequencing data and kept in-frame beta chains. When rows share a CDR3 protein, they turn into one entry using the most common DNA and genes. Within this sample are approximately 350,000 distinct CDR3 sequences, with around 7% of them counted one time only. Together, the top ten hold around 8.4% of the sample. The time point label for this specimen denotes: patch test 1, 2 weeks after DPC sensitization. The treatment or condition label here, explained by the study, means: therapeutic diphenylcyclopropenone sensitization with weekly scalp DPC. This sample comprised whole blood, obtained in connection with sensitization to the hapten diphenylcyclopropenone (DPC). Receptor source: a woman in her late teens or twenties with alopecia areata. Some clones in this sample may be carry-over from other donors' samples.

The chain combines TRBV20-1 with TRBJ2-5; D is uncertain. V shed 3 bases and J shed 0 bases, with 11 bases lying between them. The germline V gene encodes CDR1 DFQATT and CDR2 SNEGSKA (reference sequence). This CDR3 is 14 amino acids long. The CDR3 sequence is CSASGYQYQETQYF. CDR3 bases: TGCAGTGCTAGTGGCTATCAGTACCAAGAGACCCAGTACTTC.

This clonotype came up many times. The chain carries TRBV6-2 or TRBV6-3 and TRBJ2-2, with TRBD2 identical over 7 bases. Germline loops: CDR1 MNHEY, CDR2 SVGEGT. The CDR3 has 15 residues. The V and J ends lost 6 bases and 6 bases, in that order; junction bases with no gene match: 10. CDR3 amino acids: CASSRLAPAPGELFF. CDR3 in DNA: TGTGCCAGCAGCAGACTAGCCCCAGCCCCCGGGGAGCTGTTTTTT.

In its sample, this clonotype was seen a few times. The chain links TRBV1 to TRBJ1-6; the table's D call TRBD1 went unverified against the DNA. TRBV1 constitutes a pseudogene. The CDR3 totals 18 residues. CDR3 amino acids: CTSNQTDDRAIETSPLHF. CDR3 DNA sequence: TGCACCAGCAACCAAACGGACGACAGGGCGATCGAGACTTCACCCCTCCACTTT.

The CDR3 DNA reads as TGCGCCAGCAGCCAAGATGAGCTAGCGGGGTACAATGAGCAGTTCTTC. Protein product: CASSQDELAGYNEQFF. This chain uses TRBV4-3 with TRBJ2-1; TRBD2 matches 9 bases. The CDR3 covers 16 residues. V was pared by 0 bases and J by 4 bases, with 4 bases of the junction left unmatched. From germline, CDR1 is LGHNA and CDR2 YSLEER.

This clonotype was observed a few times. A junction end diverges from the germline sequence, so it may reflect a read error. The genes are TRBV12-3 or TRBV12-4 and TRBJ2-7; D not resolved. The CDR3 extends over 11 amino acids. The CDR3 here is CASSKGYLTVF. CDR3 sequence (DNA): TGTGCCAGCAGCAAAGGGTATCTGACCGTCTTC.

On this clonotype itself: A much larger clone lies a single base off, so this may be a read error. The genes are TRBV7-2 and TRBJ1-1, with unresolved D. The CDR3 extends over 13 amino acids. CDR1 is SGHTA and CDR2 is FQGNSA in the germline V gene. Trimming pared 4 bases from V and 0 bases from J, leaving 6 bases between. DNA for the CDR3: TGTGCCAGCAGCTCATCAGTGAACACTGAAGCTTTCTTT. This encodes CASSSSVNTEAFF.

The table lists this clonotype with many counts. The CDR3 sequence is CATSQGDTQYF. CDR3 coding DNA: TGTGCCACCTCCCAGGGAGATACGCAGTATTTT. The chain has TRBV24-1 and TRBJ2-3, with a tentative D call TRBD1 (5 bases). Trimming cost V 9 bases and J 5 bases, with 8 bases left between them. Germline CDR1 KGHDR, CDR2 SFDVKD. This CDR3 comprises 11 residues.

In this sample, this clonotype turned up a few times. This chain connects TRBV3-1 to TRBJ2-3; a weak D match, TRBD1 (5 bases). From germline, CDR1 is LGHDT and CDR2 YNNKEL (reference sequence). Trimming cost V 0 bases and J 5 bases, with 18 bases left between them. The CDR3 sequence is 17 residues long. This CDR3 is CASSQEAPGRGVDTQYF. The CDR3 nucleotides read TGTGCCAGCAGCCAAGAAGCACCGGGTAGGGGCGTAGATACGCAGTATTTT.

This clonotype was seen repeatedly, ten times or more. The chain has TRBV10-3 and TRBJ2-1, with 8 bases identical to TRBD1. The CDR3 has 16 amino acids. CDR1 and CDR2 from the germline V gene are ENHRY and SYGVKD. V lost 2 bases and J lost 4; bases outside the gene matches: 7. CDR3 amino acids: CAISEVQGARYNEQFF. In DNA form, the CDR3 reads TGTGCCATCAGTGAGGTCCAGGGGGCGAGATACAATGAGCAGTTCTTC.

This clonotype was seen repeatedly, ten times or more. The genes are TRBV7-3 and TRBJ2-1; 7 bases line up with TRBD1. Germline V gives CDR1 SGHTA, CDR2 FQGTGA. This CDR3 is built from 15 residues. Trimming at V came to 4 bases and at J to 8 bases, leaving 11 bases not matched to a gene. CDR3 sequence: CASSSSGQRIDEQFF. The CDR3 DNA reads as TGTGCCAGCAGCTCTTCGGGACAGAGGATAGATGAGCAGTTCTTC.

This clonotype was recorded at least ten times. The chain joins TRBV6-6 to TRBJ1-2, with a possible D match to TRBD1 (6 bases). The germline gives CDR1 MNHNY, CDR2 SVGAGI (reference sequence). The CDR3 is 14 amino acids. The germline V and J ends were trimmed by 4 bases and 5 bases, with 14 bases remaining between them. The CDR3: CASSLSGQSYGYTF. CDR3 DNA sequence: TGTGCCAGCAGTTTGAGCGGACAGTCTTATGGCTACACCTTC.

This clonotype came up many times. J is TRBJ2-1 and V is TRBV5-1; 7 bases align to TRBD1. The CDR3 contains 16 residues. Per the germline V gene, CDR1 is SGHRS and CDR2 is YFSETQ. V lost 0 bases and J lost 5; bases outside the gene matches: 8. CDR3 sequence: CASSLDLGGGHNEQFF. The CDR3, as DNA: TGCGCCAGCAGCTTGGATCTAGGGGGCGGACACAATGAGCAGTTCTTC.

There are many counts of this clonotype. The V call is TRBV5-8, the J call TRBJ2-3; no firm D call. This CDR3 is 16 amino acids long. CDR1 SGHTS and CDR2 YDEGEE come from the germline V gene. V gave up 2 bases and J gave up 1 base, with 14 bases separating them. The CDR3 is CASSFVGGAGTDTQYF. In DNA, the CDR3 is TGTGCCAGCAGCTTTGTAGGCGGTGCTGGCACAGATACGCAGTATTTT.

This chain connects TRBV20-1 to TRBJ2-3, with TRBD2 matching over 9 bases. The junction had 10 bases not matched to a gene; V was cut back by 1 base and J by 5 bases. This CDR3 is built from 16 residues. Germline CDR1 is DFQATT and CDR2 is SNEGSKA (reference sequence). CDR3 amino acids: CSARGSGTSIVDTQYF. CDR3 nucleotides: TGCAGTGCTAGAGGGTCTGGGACTAGCATAGTAGATACGCAGTATTTT.

This clonotype was seen ten or more times. J is TRBJ2-3 and V is TRBV28, with 13 bases lining up with TRBD2. V lost 5 bases to trimming and J lost 0 bases; unmatched junction nucleotides: 11. The CDR3 is 19 residues long. Germline CDR1 MDHEN, CDR2 SYDVKM. CDR3 residues: CASSTSGGGLSTSTDTQYF. The CDR3 nucleotides are TGTGCCAGCAGTACTAGCGGGGGGGGCCTTTCAACTAGCACAGATACGCAGTATTTT.

This clonotype was seen many times. The chain joins TRBV18 to TRBJ2-1; D gene ambiguous. The CDR3 spans 14 residues. Per germline, CDR1 KGHSH and CDR2 LQKENI. The V and J ends lost 4 bases and 10 bases respectively, with 17 bases between them. CDR3 region: CASSLANTVREQFF. DNA for the CDR3: TGTGCCAGCTCACTTGCCAACACGGTACGAGAGCAGTTCTTC.

J is TRBJ2-5 and V is TRBV24-1, with no clear D. CDR3 length: 11 residues. V lost 4 bases, J lost 5 bases, and 4 bases lay in between. Germline V lookup: CDR1 KGHDR, CDR2 SFDVKD. CDR3 amino acids: CATSETETQYF. CDR3 in DNA: TGTGCCACCAGTGAGACCGAGACCCAGTACTTC.